This T cell receptor (beta chain) was obtained from a study of response to subunit inactivated influenza vaccine. Study-level findings and limits: Authors suggested each seasonal flu vaccination may recruit only limited numbers of new T cells.

Germline V gene sequence: CDR1 DFQATT, CDR2 SNEGSKA (reference sequence). CDR3 size: 16 residues. V lost 6 bases to trimming and J lost 0 bases; unmatched junction nucleotides: 11. Details on this clonotype: Its antigen is unidentified.

TCRdb reanalysed the RT-PCR reads using MiXCR and keeps one entry per CDR3 protein. The table records about 480,000 distinct CDR3 sequences, 25% of them present only once. V is TRBV20-1 and J is TRBJ2-4; the match to TRBD1 covers 7 bases. The input for sequencing was CD4+ T cells sorted from PBMCs, taken more than 4 days after vaccination. This sequence was found in a man between 45 and 60 years old who received an inactivated influenza vaccine. CDR3 sequence reads: CSAAPGQPLAKNIQYF. CDR3 sequence (DNA): TGCAGTGCCGCACCGGGACAGCCTTTAGCCAAAAACATTCAGTACTTC.